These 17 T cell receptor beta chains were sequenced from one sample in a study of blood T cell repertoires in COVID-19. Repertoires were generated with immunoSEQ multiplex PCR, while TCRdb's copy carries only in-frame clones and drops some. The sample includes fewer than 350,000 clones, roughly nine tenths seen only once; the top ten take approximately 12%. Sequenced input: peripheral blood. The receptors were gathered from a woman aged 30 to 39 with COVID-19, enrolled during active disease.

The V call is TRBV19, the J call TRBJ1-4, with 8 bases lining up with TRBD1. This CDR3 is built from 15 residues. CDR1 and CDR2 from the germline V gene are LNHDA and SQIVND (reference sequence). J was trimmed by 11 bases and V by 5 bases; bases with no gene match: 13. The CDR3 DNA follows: TGTGCCAGTAGTGGAAACAGGGGGGGAGTGGCTAAACTGTTTTTT. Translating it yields CASSGNRGGVAKLFF. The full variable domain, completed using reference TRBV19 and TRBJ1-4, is DGGITQSPKYLFRKEGQNVTLSCEQNLNHDAMYWYRQDPGQGLRLIYYSQIVNDFQKGDIAEGYSVSREKKESFPLTVTSAQKNPTAFYLCASSGNRGGVAKLFFGSGTQLSVL.

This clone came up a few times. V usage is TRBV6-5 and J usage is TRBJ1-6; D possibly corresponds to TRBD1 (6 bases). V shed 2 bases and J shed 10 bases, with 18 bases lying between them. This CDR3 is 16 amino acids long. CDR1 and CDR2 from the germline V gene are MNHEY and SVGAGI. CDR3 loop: CASSYTRTAPGSPLHF. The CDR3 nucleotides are TGTGCCAGCAGTTACACTCGGACAGCCCCTGGGTCACCCCTCCACTTT.

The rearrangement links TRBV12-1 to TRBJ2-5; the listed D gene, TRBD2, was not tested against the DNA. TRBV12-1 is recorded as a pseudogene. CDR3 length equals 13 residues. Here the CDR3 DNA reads TGTGCCAGCAGCTCTTCTAGCGTGGAGACCCAGTACTTC. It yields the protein CASSSSSVETQYF.

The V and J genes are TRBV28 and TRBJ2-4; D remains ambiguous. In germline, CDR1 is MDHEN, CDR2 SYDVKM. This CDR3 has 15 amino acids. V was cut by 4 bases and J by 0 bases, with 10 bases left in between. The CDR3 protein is CASSSSTLAKNIQYF. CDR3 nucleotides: TGTGCCAGCAGTTCATCAACTCTAGCCAAAAACATTCAGTACTTC.

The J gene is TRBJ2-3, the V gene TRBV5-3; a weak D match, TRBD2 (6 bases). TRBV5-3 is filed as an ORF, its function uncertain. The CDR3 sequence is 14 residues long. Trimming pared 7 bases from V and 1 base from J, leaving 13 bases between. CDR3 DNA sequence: TGTGCCAGATGGATTTGGGGGGGCACAGATACGCAGTATTTT. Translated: CARWIWGGTDTQYF.

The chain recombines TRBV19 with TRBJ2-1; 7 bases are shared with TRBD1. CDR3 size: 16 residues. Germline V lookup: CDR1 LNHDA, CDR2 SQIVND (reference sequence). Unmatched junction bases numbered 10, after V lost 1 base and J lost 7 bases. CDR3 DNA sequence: TGTGCCAGTAGTATAGGAAGGGGGCTCCACTGGAATGAGCAGTTCTTC. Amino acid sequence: CASSIGRGLHWNEQFF.

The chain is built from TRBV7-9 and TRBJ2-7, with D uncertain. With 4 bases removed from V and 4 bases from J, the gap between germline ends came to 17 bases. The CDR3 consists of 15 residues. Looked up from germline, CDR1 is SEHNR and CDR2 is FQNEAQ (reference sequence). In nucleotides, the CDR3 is TGTGCCAGCAGCTCCCCGTCCCGATCCCAGTACGAGCAGTACTTC. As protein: CASSSPSRSQYEQYF.

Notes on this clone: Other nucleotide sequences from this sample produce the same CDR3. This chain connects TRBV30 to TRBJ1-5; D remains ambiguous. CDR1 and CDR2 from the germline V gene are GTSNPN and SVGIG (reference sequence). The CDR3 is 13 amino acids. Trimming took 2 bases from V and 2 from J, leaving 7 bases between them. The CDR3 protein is CAWSSQGNQPQHF. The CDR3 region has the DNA TGTGCCTGGAGTTCCCAGGGCAATCAGCCCCAGCATTTT.

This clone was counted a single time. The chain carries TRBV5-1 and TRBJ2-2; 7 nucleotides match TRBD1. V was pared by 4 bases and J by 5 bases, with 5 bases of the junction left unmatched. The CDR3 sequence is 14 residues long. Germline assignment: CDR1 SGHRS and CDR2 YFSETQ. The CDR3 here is CASSTGQRTGELFF. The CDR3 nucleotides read TGCGCCAGCAGCACGGGACAGAGGACCGGGGAGCTGTTTTTT.

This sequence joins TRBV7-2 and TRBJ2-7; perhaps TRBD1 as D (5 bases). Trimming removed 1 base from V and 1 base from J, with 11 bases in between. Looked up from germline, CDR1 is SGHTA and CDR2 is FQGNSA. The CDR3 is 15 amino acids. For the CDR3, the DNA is TGTGCCAGCAGCTTAGGGACAAGGATATCCTACGAGCAGTACTTC. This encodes CASSLGTRISYEQYF.

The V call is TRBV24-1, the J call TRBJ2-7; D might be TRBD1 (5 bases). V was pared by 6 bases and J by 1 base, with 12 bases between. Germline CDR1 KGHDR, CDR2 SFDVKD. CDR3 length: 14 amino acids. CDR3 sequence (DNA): TGTGCCACCAGTCCGACAGAGACTTCCTACGAGCAGTACTTC. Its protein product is CATSPTETSYEQYF.

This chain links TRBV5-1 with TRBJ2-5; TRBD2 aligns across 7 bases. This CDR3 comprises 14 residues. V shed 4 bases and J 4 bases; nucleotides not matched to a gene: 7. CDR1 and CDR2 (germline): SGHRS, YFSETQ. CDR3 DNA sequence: TGCGCCAGCAGCGGGGGGGTAGAGGGAGAGACCCAGTACTTC. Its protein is CASSGGVEGETQYF.

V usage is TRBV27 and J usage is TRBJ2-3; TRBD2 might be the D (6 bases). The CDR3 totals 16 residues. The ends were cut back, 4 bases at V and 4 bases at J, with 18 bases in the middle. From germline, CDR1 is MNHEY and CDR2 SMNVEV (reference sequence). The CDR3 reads CASSSRLDSYADTQYF. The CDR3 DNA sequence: TGTGCCAGCAGTTCAAGACTAGATTCGTACGCAGATACGCAGTATTTT.

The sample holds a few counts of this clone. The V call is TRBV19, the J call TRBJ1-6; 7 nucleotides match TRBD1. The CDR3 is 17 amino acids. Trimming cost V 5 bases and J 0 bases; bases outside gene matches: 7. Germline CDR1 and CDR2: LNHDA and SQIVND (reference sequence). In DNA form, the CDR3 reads TGTGCCAGTAGTGGACAGGACGCGAGCTCCTATAATTCACCCCTCCACTTT. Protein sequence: CASSGQDASSYNSPLHF.

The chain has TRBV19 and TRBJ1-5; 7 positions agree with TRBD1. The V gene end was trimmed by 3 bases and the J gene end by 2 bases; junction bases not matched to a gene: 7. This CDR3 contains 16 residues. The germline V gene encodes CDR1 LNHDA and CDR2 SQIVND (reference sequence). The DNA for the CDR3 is TGTGCCAGTAGTATCTACAGGGGAGACGGCAATCAGCCCCAGCATTTT. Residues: CASSIYRGDGNQPQHF.

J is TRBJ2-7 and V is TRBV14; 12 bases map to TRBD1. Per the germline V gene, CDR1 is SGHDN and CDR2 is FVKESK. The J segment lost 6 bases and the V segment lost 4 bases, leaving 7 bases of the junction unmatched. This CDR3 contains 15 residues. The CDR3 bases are TGTGCCAGCAGCCGGGCCGGGACAGGGGGCAGCGAGCAGTACTTC. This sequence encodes CASSRAGTGGSEQYF.

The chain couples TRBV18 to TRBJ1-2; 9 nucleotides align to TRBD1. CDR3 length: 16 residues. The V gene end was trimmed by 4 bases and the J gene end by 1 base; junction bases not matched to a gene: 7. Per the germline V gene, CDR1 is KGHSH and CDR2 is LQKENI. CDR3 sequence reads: CASSQDRGSYNYGYTF. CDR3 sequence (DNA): TGTGCCAGCTCACAGGACAGGGGCTCCTATAACTATGGCTACACCTTC.